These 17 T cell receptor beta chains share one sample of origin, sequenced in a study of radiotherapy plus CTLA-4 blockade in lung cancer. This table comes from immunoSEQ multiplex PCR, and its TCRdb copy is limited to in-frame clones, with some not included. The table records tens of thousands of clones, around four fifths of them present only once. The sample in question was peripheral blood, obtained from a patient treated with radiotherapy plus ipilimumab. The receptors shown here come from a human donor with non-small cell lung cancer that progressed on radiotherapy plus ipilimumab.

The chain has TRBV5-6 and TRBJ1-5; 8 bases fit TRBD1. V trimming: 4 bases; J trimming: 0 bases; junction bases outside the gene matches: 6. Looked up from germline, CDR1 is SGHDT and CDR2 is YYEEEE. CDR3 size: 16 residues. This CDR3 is CASSLGTGFSNQPQHF. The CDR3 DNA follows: TGTGCCAGCAGCCTCGGGACAGGCTTTAGCAATCAGCCCCAGCATTTT. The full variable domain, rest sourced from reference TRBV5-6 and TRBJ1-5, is DAGVTQSPTHLIKTRGQQVTLRCSPKSGHDTVSWYQQALGQGPQFIFQYYEEEERQRGNFPDRFSGHQFPNYSSELNVNALLLGDSALYLCASSLGTGFSNQPQHFGDGTRLSIL.

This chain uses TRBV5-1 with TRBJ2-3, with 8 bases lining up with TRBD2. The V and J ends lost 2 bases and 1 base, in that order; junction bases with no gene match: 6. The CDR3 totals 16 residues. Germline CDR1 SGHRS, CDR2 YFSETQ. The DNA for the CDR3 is TGCGCCAGCAGCTTAGGTAGCGGGGCAGGCACAGATACGCAGTATTTT. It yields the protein CASSLGSGAGTDTQYF.

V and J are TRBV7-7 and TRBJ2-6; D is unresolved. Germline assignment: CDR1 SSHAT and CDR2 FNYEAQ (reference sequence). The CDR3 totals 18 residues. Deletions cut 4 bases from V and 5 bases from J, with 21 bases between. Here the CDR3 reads CASSSHLVPQSRANVLTF. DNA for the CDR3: TGTGCCAGCAGCTCGCATTTAGTGCCACAAAGTCGGGCCAACGTCCTGACTTTC. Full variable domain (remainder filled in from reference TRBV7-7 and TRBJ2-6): GAGVSQSPRYKVTKRGQDVTLRCDPISSHATLYWYQQALGQGPEFLTYFNYEAQPDKSGLPSDRFSAERPEGSISTLTIQRTEQRDSAMYRCASSSHLVPQSRANVLTFGAGSRLTVL.

CDR3 protein: CASSSLPSATGELFF. The CDR3 DNA is TGTGCCAGCAGTAGCCTACCAAGCGCCACTGGGGAGCTGTTTTTT. The chain is built from TRBV27 and TRBJ2-2; D gene ambiguous. CDR1 and CDR2 (germline): MNHEY, SMNVEV (reference sequence). The CDR3 is 15 residues long. V was clipped by 5 bases and J by 8 bases, with 18 bases between them.

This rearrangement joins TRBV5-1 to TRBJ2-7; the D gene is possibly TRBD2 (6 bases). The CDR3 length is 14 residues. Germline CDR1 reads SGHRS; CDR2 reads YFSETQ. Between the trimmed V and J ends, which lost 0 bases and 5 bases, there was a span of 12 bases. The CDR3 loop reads CASSLGGWGDEQYF. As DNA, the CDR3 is TGCGCCAGCAGCTTGGGAGGTTGGGGGGACGAGCAGTACTTC.

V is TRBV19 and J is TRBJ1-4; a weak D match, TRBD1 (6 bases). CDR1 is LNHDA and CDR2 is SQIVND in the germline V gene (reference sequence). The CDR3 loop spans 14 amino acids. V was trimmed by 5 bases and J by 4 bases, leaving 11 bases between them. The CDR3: CASSFGRGNEKLFF. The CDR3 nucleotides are TGTGCCAGTAGTTTTGGCAGGGGTAATGAAAAACTGTTTTTT.

This CDR3 reads CASNEYPLHDTQYF. As DNA, the CDR3 is TGCGCCAGTAACGAATATCCCCTTCACGATACGCAGTATTTT. The chain combines TRBV5-1 with TRBJ2-3; D gene ambiguous. The CDR3 totals 14 residues. V lost 8 bases and J lost 6, with 19 bases in between. CDR1 and CDR2 (germline): SGHRS, YFSETQ. The full variable domain, its missing parts supplied by reference TRBV5-1 and TRBJ2-3, is KAGVTQTPRYLIKTRGQQVTLSCSPISGHRSVSWYQQTPGQGLQFLFEYFSETQRNKGNFPGRFSGRQFSNSRSEMNVSTLELGDSALYLCASNEYPLHDTQYFGPGTRLTVL.

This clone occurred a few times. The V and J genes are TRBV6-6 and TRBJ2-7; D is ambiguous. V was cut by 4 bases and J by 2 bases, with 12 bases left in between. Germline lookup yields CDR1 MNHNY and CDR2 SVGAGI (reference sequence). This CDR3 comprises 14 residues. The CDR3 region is CASSLPGRAYEQYF. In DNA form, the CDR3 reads TGTGCCAGCAGTTTGCCAGGCCGGGCCTACGAGCAGTACTTC.

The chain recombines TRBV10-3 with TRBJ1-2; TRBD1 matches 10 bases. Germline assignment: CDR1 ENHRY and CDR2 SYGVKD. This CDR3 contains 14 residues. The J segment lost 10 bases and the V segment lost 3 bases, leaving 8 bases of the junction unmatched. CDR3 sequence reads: CAISESGQGFSYTF. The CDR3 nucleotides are TGTGCCATCAGTGAATCGGGACAGGGGTTTTCCTACACCTTC.

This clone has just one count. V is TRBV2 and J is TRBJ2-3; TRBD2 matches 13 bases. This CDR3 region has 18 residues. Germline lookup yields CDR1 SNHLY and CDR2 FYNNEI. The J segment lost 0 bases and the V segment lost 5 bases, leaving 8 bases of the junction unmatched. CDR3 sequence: CASSLKRTSGGSTDTQYF. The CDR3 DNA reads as TGTGCCAGCAGTCTAAAACGGACTAGCGGGGGCAGCACAGATACGCAGTATTTT. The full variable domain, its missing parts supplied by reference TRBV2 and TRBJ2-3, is EPEVTQTPSHQVTQMGQEVILRCVPISNHLYFYWYRQILGQKVEFLVSFYNNEISEKSEIFDDQFSVERPDGSNFTLKIRSTKLEDSAMYFCASSLKRTSGGSTDTQYFGPGTRLTVL.

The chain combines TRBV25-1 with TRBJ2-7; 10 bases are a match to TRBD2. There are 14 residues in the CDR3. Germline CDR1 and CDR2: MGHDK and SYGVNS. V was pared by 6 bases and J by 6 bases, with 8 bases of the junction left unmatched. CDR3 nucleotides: TGTGCCAGCAGGATACTAGCGGGGAGGGGCGAGCAGTACTTC. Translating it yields CASRILAGRGEQYF.

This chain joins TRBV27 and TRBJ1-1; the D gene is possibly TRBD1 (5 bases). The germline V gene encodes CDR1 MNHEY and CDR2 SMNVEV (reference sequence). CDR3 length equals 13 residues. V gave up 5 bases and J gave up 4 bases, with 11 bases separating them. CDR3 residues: CASSLKRGTEAFF. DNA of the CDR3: TGTGCCAGCAGTCTCAAGAGGGGCACTGAAGCTTTCTTT.

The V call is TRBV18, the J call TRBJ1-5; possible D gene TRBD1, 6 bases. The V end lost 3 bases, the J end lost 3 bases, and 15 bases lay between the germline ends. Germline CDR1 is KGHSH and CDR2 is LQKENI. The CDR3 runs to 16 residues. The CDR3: CASSPGAQGSNQPQHF. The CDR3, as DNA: TGTGCCAGCTCACCTGGAGCACAGGGCTCCAATCAGCCCCAGCATTTT.

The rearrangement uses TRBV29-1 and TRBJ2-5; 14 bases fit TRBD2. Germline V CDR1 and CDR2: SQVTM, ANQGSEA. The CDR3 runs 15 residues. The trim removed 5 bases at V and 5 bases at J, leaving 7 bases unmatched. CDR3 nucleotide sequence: TGCAGCGTTATGACTAGCGGGGGGGCAGGGGAGACCCAGTACTTC. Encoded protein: CSVMTSGGAGETQYF.

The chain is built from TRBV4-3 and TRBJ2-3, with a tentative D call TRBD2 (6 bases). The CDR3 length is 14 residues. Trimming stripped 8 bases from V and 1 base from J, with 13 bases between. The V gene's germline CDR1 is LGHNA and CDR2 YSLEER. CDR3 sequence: CASARRARTDTQYF. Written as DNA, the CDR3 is TGCGCCAGCGCCAGGAGGGCGCGCACAGATACGCAGTATTTT.

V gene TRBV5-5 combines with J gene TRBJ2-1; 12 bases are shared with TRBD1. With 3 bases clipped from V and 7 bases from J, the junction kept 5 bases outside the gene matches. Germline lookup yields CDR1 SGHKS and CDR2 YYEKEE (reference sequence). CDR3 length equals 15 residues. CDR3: CASSWGQGAGNEQFF. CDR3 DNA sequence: TGTGCCAGCAGCTGGGGACAGGGGGCGGGGAATGAGCAGTTCTTC.

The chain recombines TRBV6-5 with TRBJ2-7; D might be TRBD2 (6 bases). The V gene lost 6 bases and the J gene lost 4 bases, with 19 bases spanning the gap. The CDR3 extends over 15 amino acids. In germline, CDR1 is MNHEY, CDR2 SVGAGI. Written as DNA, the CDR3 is TGTGCCAGCAGAGCCGGGAGTCTAGTTCTATACGAGCAGTACTTC. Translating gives CASRAGSLVLYEQYF.